The clone carrying this TCR beta chain occurred a few times. This specimen comes from a study of control samples from healthy donors and cancer patients. Method: immunoSEQ multiplex PCR; TCRdb's copy keeps in-frame clones and lacks some. The data contain about 140,000 clones, approximately 92% of them singletons. With 6 bases clipped from V and 4 bases from J, the junction kept 7 bases outside the gene matches. The CDR3 is made up of 16 amino acids. Per the germline V gene, CDR1 is SNHLY and CDR2 is FYNNEI. Sequenced material: blood. The sequence came from a young man in good health. This chain connects TRBV2 to TRBJ2-3; 13 nucleotides match TRBD2. The chain's CDR3 is CASRPTSGRASDTQYF. CDR3 DNA: TGTGCCAGCAGGCCTACTAGCGGGAGGGCCTCAGATACGCAGTATTTT.